This is a list of T cell receptor beta chains from one sample in a study of a mutant IDH1 vaccine in newly diagnosed glioma. Generated by immunoSEQ multiplex PCR, the TCRdb table keeps only in-frame clones and is missing some. Among approximately 50,000 clones listed, 60% to 85% were seen once. Their recognized antigens are unknown. The sample was PBMCs, taken from a glioma patient whose treatment included an IDH1 peptide vaccine. The receptors stem from a woman aged 40 to 55 with glioma. Some clones in this sample may be carry-over from other donors' samples. The CDR3 runs from the conserved cysteine through the conserved F or W. Each record gives: D gene, J gene, clone size, V gene, CDR3 protein, CDR3 DNA. D genes are given only for firm matches. Expanded clones are given a class, and other clones once, few, many or no size at all.

D gene: NA
J gene: TRBJ2-7
clone size: NA
V gene: TRBV30
CDR3 protein: CAWTGMGRHPDEQYF
CDR3 DNA: TGTGCCTGGACCGGAATGGGACGGCATCCGGATGAGCAGTACTTC

D gene: NA
J gene: TRBJ2-7
clone size: NA
V gene: TRBV4-1
CDR3 protein: CASSQEARLSYEQYF
CDR3 DNA: TGCGCCAGCAGCCAAGAAGCCCGCCTTTCGTACGAGCAGTACTTC

D gene: NA
J gene: TRBJ1-5
clone size: NA
V gene: TRBV2
CDR3 protein: CASREGHNQPQHF
CDR3 DNA: TGTGCCAGCAGGGAGGGGCATAATCAGCCCCAGCATTTT

D gene: TRBD1
J gene: TRBJ1-5
clone size: medium-sized
V gene: TRBV30
CDR3 protein: CAWSAPGQGNQPQHF
CDR3 DNA: TGTGCCTGGAGCGCGCCGGGACAGGGAAACCAGCCCCAGCATTTT

D gene: NA
J gene: TRBJ1-1
clone size: few
V gene: TRBV2
CDR3 protein: CASRASGTEAFF
CDR3 DNA: TGTGCCAGCAGAGCTAGTGGCACTGAAGCTTTCTTT

D gene: NA
J gene: TRBJ1-4
clone size: once
V gene: TRBV30
CDR3 protein: CAWSVPRGGRNEKLFF
CDR3 DNA: TGTGCCTGGAGTGTCCCCAGAGGGGGGCGCAATGAAAAACTGTTTTTT

D gene: TRBD2
J gene: TRBJ2-3
clone size: few
V gene: TRBV5-1
CDR3 protein: CASSLGLAADTQYF
CDR3 DNA: TGCGCCAGCAGCTTGGGACTAGCGGCAGATACGCAGTATTTT

D gene: TRBD2
J gene: TRBJ2-3
clone size: NA
V gene: TRBV7-3
CDR3 protein: CASSSRTSGSTDTQYF
CDR3 DNA: TGTGCCAGCAGCTCGAGGACTAGCGGGAGCACAGATACGCAGTATTTT

D gene: TRBD1
J gene: TRBJ2-5
clone size: few
V gene: TRBV30
CDR3 protein: CAWRPGAGGETQYF
CDR3 DNA: TGTGCCTGGAGACCAGGGGCAGGGGGAGAGACCCAGTACTTC

D gene: NA
J gene: TRBJ2-6
clone size: NA
V gene: TRBV29-1
CDR3 protein: CSARQVSNVLTF
CDR3 DNA: TGCAGCGCGCGACAGGTCTCCAACGTCCTGACTTTC

D gene: TRBD1
J gene: TRBJ1-1
clone size: once
V gene: TRBV7-2
CDR3 protein: CASSWGGQGAVEAFF
CDR3 DNA: TGTGCCAGCAGCTGGGGGGGACAGGGGGCGGTTGAAGCTTTCTTT

D gene: TRBD1
J gene: TRBJ1-1
clone size: few
V gene: TRBV2
CDR3 protein: CASSDPGQGGTEAFF
CDR3 DNA: TGTGCCAGCAGTGATCCGGGACAGGGGGGCACTGAAGCTTTCTTT

D gene: TRBD1
J gene: TRBJ2-1
clone size: NA
V gene: TRBV9
CDR3 protein: CASSDPRTGELSLLDNEQFF
CDR3 DNA: TGTGCCAGCAGCGACCCTAGGACAGGGGAGCTAAGTCTTCTTGACAATGAGCAGTTCTTC

D gene: TRBD2
J gene: TRBJ2-3
clone size: NA
V gene: TRBV15
CDR3 protein: CATSSPQRGVSDTQYF
CDR3 DNA: TGTGCCACCAGCAGTCCTCAGCGGGGGGTCTCGGATACGCAGTATTTT

D gene: NA
J gene: TRBJ2-1
clone size: NA
V gene: TRBV14
CDR3 protein: CASSQGLTNEQFF
CDR3 DNA: TGTGCCAGCAGCCAAGGGTTGACCAATGAGCAGTTCTTC

D gene: NA
J gene: TRBJ2-7
clone size: NA
V gene: TRBV5-1
CDR3 protein: CASSFSSYEQYF
CDR3 DNA: TGCGCCAGCAGCTTTAGCTCCTACGAGCAGTACTTC

D gene: NA
J gene: TRBJ2-7
clone size: NA
V gene: TRBV7-9
CDR3 protein: CASSLSSYEQYF
CDR3 DNA: TGTGCCAGCAGCTTATCATCCTACGAGCAGTACTTC

D gene: NA
J gene: TRBJ2-7
clone size: NA
V gene: TRBV18
CDR3 protein: CASSPLPGVVTYEQYF
CDR3 DNA: TGTGCCAGCTCACCACTTCCAGGGGTGGTTACCTACGAGCAGTACTTC

D gene: NA
J gene: TRBJ2-7
clone size: NA
V gene: TRBV30
CDR3 protein: CAWSGLIFDYEQYF
CDR3 DNA: TGTGCCTGGAGCGGACTGATCTTTGACTACGAGCAGTACTTC

D gene: TRBD1
J gene: TRBJ1-6
clone size: NA
V gene: TRBV27
CDR3 protein: CASSPRQGAYNSPLHF
CDR3 DNA: TGTGCCAGCAGTCCACGACAGGGGGCCTATAATTCACCCCTCCACTTT

D gene: NA
J gene: TRBJ1-5
clone size: NA
V gene: TRBV14
CDR3 protein: CASSPYYPTGRCNQPQHF
CDR3 DNA: TGTGCCAGCAGCCCCTACTATCCCACAGGGAGGTGCAATCAGCCCCAGCATTTT

D gene: NA
J gene: TRBJ1-2
clone size: NA
V gene: TRBV5-1
CDR3 protein: CASSLAGNYGYTF
CDR3 DNA: TGCGCCAGCAGCTTGGCGGGCAACTATGGCTACACCTTC

D gene: TRBD1
J gene: TRBJ1-1
clone size: NA
V gene: TRBV18
CDR3 protein: CASSPPGQSSTEAFF
CDR3 DNA: TGTGCCAGCTCACCACCGGGACAGTCTAGTACTGAAGCTTTCTTT

D gene: TRBD1
J gene: TRBJ1-5
clone size: NA
V gene: TRBV4-1
CDR3 protein: CASSQQGEGSNQPQHF
CDR3 DNA: TGCGCCAGCAGCCAACAGGGGGAAGGCAGCAATCAGCCCCAGCATTTT

D gene: NA
J gene: TRBJ2-1
clone size: NA
V gene: TRBV29-1
CDR3 protein: CSDGQGTEQFF
CDR3 DNA: TGCAGCGACGGACAAGGGACAGAGCAGTTCTTC

D gene: NA
J gene: TRBJ1-5
clone size: NA
V gene: TRBV5-8
CDR3 protein: CASTSGGQASNQPQHF
CDR3 DNA: TGTGCCAGCACCTCCGGGGGCCAGGCAAGTAATCAGCCCCAGCATTTT

D gene: TRBD1
J gene: TRBJ2-2
clone size: few
V gene: TRBV18
CDR3 protein: CASSPATGEAGELFF
CDR3 DNA: TGTGCCAGCTCACCAGCGACAGGGGAAGCCGGGGAGCTGTTTTTT

D gene: NA
J gene: TRBJ1-4
clone size: NA
V gene: TRBV5-6
CDR3 protein: CASSSPNEKLFF
CDR3 DNA: TGTGCCAGCAGCTCCCCTAATGAAAAACTGTTTTTT

D gene: NA
J gene: TRBJ2-3
clone size: NA
V gene: TRBV7-2
CDR3 protein: CASSLGTPSTDTQYF
CDR3 DNA: TGTGCCAGCAGCTTAGGGACCCCGAGCACAGATACGCAGTATTTT

D gene: NA
J gene: TRBJ1-2
clone size: NA
V gene: TRBV19
CDR3 protein: CASRKGGDSYGYTF
CDR3 DNA: TGTGCCAGTAGAAAGGGGGGGGACTCCTATGGCTACACCTTC

D gene: TRBD1
J gene: TRBJ1-1
clone size: NA
V gene: TRBV6-6
CDR3 protein: CASSSGTGAWTEAFF
CDR3 DNA: TGTGCCAGCAGTTCCGGGACAGGGGCGTGGACTGAAGCTTTCTTT

D gene: NA
J gene: TRBJ2-7
clone size: NA
V gene: TRBV18
CDR3 protein: CASSLGGSFSYEQYF
CDR3 DNA: TGTGCCAGCTCCCTTGGGGGCTCCTTCTCCTACGAGCAGTACTTC

D gene: NA
J gene: TRBJ1-1
clone size: NA
V gene: TRBV28
CDR3 protein: CASRPALLSEAFF
CDR3 DNA: TGTGCCAGCAGGCCGGCCCTTCTATCTGAAGCTTTCTTT

D gene: NA
J gene: TRBJ2-2
clone size: NA
V gene: TRBV19
CDR3 protein: CASSITGGSTGELFF
CDR3 DNA: TGTGCCAGTAGTATCACCGGGGGTAGCACCGGGGAGCTGTTTTTT

D gene: NA
J gene: TRBJ1-5
clone size: NA
V gene: TRBV5-5
CDR3 protein: CASSPRDSWDQPQHF
CDR3 DNA: TGTGCCAGCAGCCCGCGAGACTCATGGGATCAGCCCCAGCATTTT

D gene: TRBD2
J gene: TRBJ2-7
clone size: few
V gene: TRBV25-1
CDR3 protein: CASSESGLAGMKQYF
CDR3 DNA: TGTGCCAGCAGTGAGTCGGGACTAGCGGGAATGAAGCAGTACTTC

D gene: NA
J gene: TRBJ1-1
clone size: NA
V gene: TRBV9
CDR3 protein: CASSVVPDREAFF
CDR3 DNA: TGTGCCAGCAGCGTAGTTCCCGACAGAGAAGCTTTCTTT

D gene: NA
J gene: TRBJ1-1
clone size: NA
V gene: TRBV5-8
CDR3 protein: CASSPLGSFTEAFF
CDR3 DNA: TGTGCCAGCAGCCCTCTGGGGTCTTTCACTGAAGCTTTCTTT

D gene: TRBD2
J gene: TRBJ2-1
clone size: NA
V gene: TRBV7-9
CDR3 protein: CASSLLSTSGGYNEQFF
CDR3 DNA: TGTGCCAGCAGCTTATTATCGACTAGCGGGGGGTACAATGAGCAGTTCTTC

D gene: TRBD1
J gene: TRBJ1-6
clone size: NA
V gene: TRBV4-1
CDR3 protein: CASSQGVGTGASPLHF
CDR3 DNA: TGCGCCAGCAGCCAGGGAGTCGGGACAGGGGCCTCACCCCTCCACTTT

D gene: NA
J gene: TRBJ2-7
clone size: NA
V gene: TRBV30
CDR3 protein: CAFLRGGGWHEQYF
CDR3 DNA: TGTGCCTTCCTCAGGGGAGGGGGATGGCACGAGCAGTACTTC

D gene: NA
J gene: TRBJ2-3
clone size: NA
V gene: TRBV5-1
CDR3 protein: CASRFNTDTQYF
CDR3 DNA: TGCGCCAGCCGCTTTAACACAGATACGCAGTATTTT

D gene: TRBD1
J gene: TRBJ1-1
clone size: NA
V gene: TRBV5-8
CDR3 protein: CASGGRGGRTEAFF
CDR3 DNA: TGTGCCAGCGGCGGGCGAGGGGGCAGGACTGAAGCTTTCTTT

D gene: TRBD1
J gene: TRBJ2-3
clone size: NA
V gene: TRBV6-4
CDR3 protein: CASSETGEPRDTQYF
CDR3 DNA: TGTGCCAGCAGTGAGACAGGGGAGCCGAGGGATACGCAGTATTTT

D gene: NA
J gene: TRBJ2-7
clone size: NA
V gene: TRBV27
CDR3 protein: CASSFSGVSSYEQYF
CDR3 DNA: TGTGCCAGCAGTTTTTCCGGGGTTAGCTCCTACGAGCAGTACTTC

D gene: NA
J gene: TRBJ2-1
clone size: NA
V gene: TRBV7-9
CDR3 protein: CASSSRDWSSYNEQFF
CDR3 DNA: TGTGCCAGCAGCTCGCGAGACTGGAGCTCCTACAATGAGCAGTTCTTC

D gene: NA
J gene: TRBJ1-1
clone size: NA
V gene: TRBV29-1
CDR3 protein: CSVADSPEAFF
CDR3 DNA: TGCAGCGTTGCTGACAGCCCCGAAGCTTTCTTT

D gene: TRBD2
J gene: TRBJ2-3
clone size: NA
V gene: TRBV5-1
CDR3 protein: CASSPRGGGTDTQYF
CDR3 DNA: TGCGCCAGCAGTCCCCGCGGGGGGGGCACAGATACGCAGTATTTT

D gene: NA
J gene: TRBJ1-2
clone size: NA
V gene: TRBV19
CDR3 protein: CASSSPGEANYGYTF
CDR3 DNA: TGTGCCAGTAGTAGCCCCGGGGAGGCTAACTATGGCTACACCTTC

D gene: TRBD2
J gene: TRBJ2-4
clone size: NA
V gene: TRBV13
CDR3 protein: CASSPPPGGVGDIQYF
CDR3 DNA: TGTGCCAGCAGCCCTCCACCTGGGGGGGTGGGGGACATTCAGTACTTC

D gene: NA
J gene: TRBJ2-7
clone size: once
V gene: TRBV19
CDR3 protein: CATATARSYEQYF
CDR3 DNA: TGTGCCACCGCGACAGCCCGCTCCTACGAGCAGTACTTC

D gene: NA
J gene: TRBJ2-2
clone size: NA
V gene: TRBV5-1
CDR3 protein: CASSFMTSRTGELFF
CDR3 DNA: TGCGCCAGCAGCTTTATGACATCGAGGACCGGGGAGCTGTTTTTT

D gene: TRBD1
J gene: TRBJ1-2
clone size: NA
V gene: TRBV27
CDR3 protein: CASRTVGQGARGYTF
CDR3 DNA: TGTGCCAGCAGAACAGTCGGACAGGGGGCGCGGGGCTACACCTTC

D gene: NA
J gene: TRBJ2-6
clone size: NA
V gene: TRBV27
CDR3 protein: CASGQRGTGANVLTF
CDR3 DNA: TGTGCCAGCGGACAACGGGGGACCGGGGCCAACGTCCTGACTTTC

D gene: NA
J gene: TRBJ2-2
clone size: NA
V gene: TRBV4-2
CDR3 protein: CASSQDFIRDNENTGELFF
CDR3 DNA: TGTGCCAGCAGCCAAGATTTCATCCGGGACAACGAGAACACCGGGGAGCTGTTTTTT

D gene: NA
J gene: TRBJ2-3
clone size: NA
V gene: TRBV16
CDR3 protein: CASSQSIWGAGDTQYF
CDR3 DNA: TGTGCCAGCAGCCAATCGATTTGGGGTGCGGGAGATACGCAGTATTTT